This T cell receptor (beta chain) was identified in a study of blood T cell repertoires in COVID-19. About the study: Sources were T cells, B-cell-depleted T cells, or PBMCs; the material itself was cDNA or gDNA.

This CDR3 contains 14 residues. Germline V CDR1 and CDR2: SGHNT, YYREEE (reference sequence). V lost 2 bases to trimming and J lost 4 bases, with 12 bases between them. Sequencing was performed with immunoSEQ multiplex PCR; in TCRdb, only in-frame clones are kept and a portion is missing. Of around 400,000 clones in the sample, around 87% were seen once. The chain combines TRBV5-4 with TRBJ1-1; D is uncertain. The sample taken for sequencing was peripheral blood. The TCR sequence derives from a woman aged 60-75 years with COVID-19, enrolled during active disease. CDR3 sequence reads: CASSFRGLGTEAFF. Here the CDR3 DNA reads TGTGCCAGCAGCTTCCGAGGGTTAGGCACTGAAGCTTTCTTT. Variable domain in full (rest from reference TRBV5-4 and TRBJ1-1): ETGVTQSPTHLIKTRGQQVTLRCSSQSGHNTVSWYQQALGQGPQFIFQYYREEENGRGNFPPRFSGLQFPNYSSELNVNALELDDSALYLCASSFRGLGTEAFFGQGTRLTVV.